A single sample is the source of the 23 T cell receptor beta chains below, sequenced in a study of OX40 agonist ivuxolimab in advanced cancers. Measured with immunoSEQ multiplex PCR; TCRdb has only the in-frame clones, and not every one. This repertoire shows roughly 9,900 clones, 70% found once; its top ten account for 25% to 35%. This sample comprised CD4+ or CD8+ T cells sorted from blood, obtained in a trial of the OX40 agonist ivuxolimab. The receptors derive from an adult with an advanced solid tumor such as melanoma, head and neck, liver or kidney cancer.

For the CDR3, the DNA is TGCGCCAGCAGCCTAAGGGGGCCGAACACTGAAGCTTTCTTT. Protein sequence: CASSLRGPNTEAFF. The genes are TRBV5-1 and TRBJ1-1; TRBD1 matches 7 bases. V shed 4 bases and J 1 base; nucleotides not matched to a gene: 4. CDR3 size: 14 residues. The germline gives CDR1 SGHRS, CDR2 YFSETQ.

To note about this clone: This is likely a read error, given that the CDR3 carries no conserved phenylalanine or tryptophan at its end. The DNA is omitted, as the CDR3 cannot be located on it reliably, and the CDR3 follows TCRdb's listing. The V and J genes are TRBV5-4 and TRBJ2-7. Termini included, the CDR3 measures 10 amino acids. Germline V lookup: CDR1 SGHNT, CDR2 YYREEE (reference sequence). The CDR3 here is CASSLKPDVY.

This clone is a singleton in its sample. J is TRBJ1-3 and V is TRBV4-2; no clear D. The CDR3 has 18 residues. V lost 0 bases to trimming and J lost 0 bases, with 15 bases between them. Germline lookup yields CDR1 LGHNA and CDR2 YNFKEQ. CDR3 coding DNA: TGTGCCAGCAGCCAAGAGGGCCCCGGGGTAGACTCTGGAAACACCATATATTTT. Its protein is CASSQEGPGVDSGNTIYF.

The rearrangement joins TRBV5-5 to TRBJ1-1; D is perhaps TRBD1 (5 bases). Germline-derived CDR1 and CDR2 are SGHKS and YYEKEE (reference sequence). This CDR3 comprises 15 residues. V was pared by 2 bases and J by 2 bases, with 13 bases between. CDR3 in DNA: TGTGCCAGCAGCTTTTGGGACTTAGGTAACACTGAAGCTTTCTTT. This sequence encodes CASSFWDLGNTEAFF.

This chain joins TRBV11-2 and TRBJ2-1; 7 bases are a match to TRBD1. This CDR3 region has 14 residues. From germline, CDR1 is SGHAT and CDR2 FQNNGV. With 4 bases clipped from V and 5 bases from J, the junction kept 5 bases outside the gene matches. The DNA for the CDR3 is TGTGCCAGCAGCTCGTACACAGGGGACAATGAGCAGTTCTTC. Its protein product is CASSSYTGDNEQFF.

This chain connects TRBV13 to TRBJ2-3; 15 nucleotides agree with TRBD2. J was trimmed by 0 bases and V by 4 bases; bases with no gene match: 2. This CDR3 is built from 17 residues. Germline V gene lookup returns CDR1 PRHDT and CDR2 FYEKMQ (reference sequence). The CDR3 nucleotides are TGTGCCAGCAGCTCGGGACTAGCGGGAGGCAGCACAGATACGCAGTATTTT. Protein: CASSSGLAGGSTDTQYF. Looking up the rest from reference TRBV13 and TRBJ2-3 gives the full variable domain: AAGVIQSPRHLIKEKRETATLKCYPIPRHDTVYWYQQGPGQDPQFLISFYEKMQSDKGSIPDRFSAQQFSDYHSELNMSSLELGDSALYFCASSSGLAGGSTDTQYFGPGTRLTVL.

V is TRBV28 and J is TRBJ2-7; possibly TRBD1 for D (5 bases). The germline V and J ends were trimmed by 4 bases and 6 bases, with 16 bases remaining between them. The length of the CDR3 is 14 residues. CDR1 is MDHEN and CDR2 is SYDVKM in the germline V gene. The CDR3 DNA reads TGTGCCAGCAGTTCACTGGGGCGTGAAAGCGAGCAGTACTTC. Residues: CASSSLGRESEQYF.

V gene TRBV10-1 combines with J gene TRBJ2-1; D remains ambiguous. Germline V lookup: CDR1 WNHNN, CDR2 SYGVQD (reference sequence). V lost 4 bases and J 6 bases, leaving 7 bases between the germline ends. This CDR3 contains 12 residues. Here the CDR3 reads CASSVTLNEQFF. The CDR3 region has the DNA TGCGCCAGCAGTGTGACCCTCAATGAGCAGTTCTTC.

V usage is TRBV27 and J usage is TRBJ2-7; D is uncertain. The germline V gene encodes CDR1 MNHEY and CDR2 SMNVEV (reference sequence). The CDR3 contains 17 residues. Between the trimmed V and J ends, which lost 3 bases and 4 bases, there was a span of 22 bases. CDR3 sequence: CASSLVIRYYRGYEQYF. The CDR3 bases are TGTGCCAGCAGTTTGGTCATAAGGTACTATCGAGGTTACGAGCAGTACTTC.

The chain joins TRBV20-1 to TRBJ2-7; 8 bases match TRBD2. CDR1 is DFQATT and CDR2 is SNEGSKA in the germline V gene (reference sequence). The CDR3 is made up of 11 amino acids. Germline trimming cut 3 bases from V and 9 bases from J; bases unmatched to any gene: 4. The CDR3 protein is CSASLAGRQYF. In DNA, the CDR3 is TGCAGTGCTAGCTTAGCGGGAAGGCAGTACTTC.

The sample holds many counts of this clone. This chain uses TRBV28 with TRBJ1-5, with D hard to call. CDR1 MDHEN and CDR2 SYDVKM come from the germline V gene. The V and J ends lost 1 base and 4 bases respectively, with 8 bases between them. The CDR3 spans 14 residues. In DNA form, the CDR3 reads TGTGCCAGCAGTTTATCCAGCAATAATCAGCCCCAGCATTTT. It translates to CASSLSSNNQPQHF.

The CDR3 bases are TGTGCCAGCAGCGGTGCAGGAGTGGCGGGAGAGGGGGAGCAGTACTTC. Its protein is CASSGAGVAGEGEQYF. This chain connects TRBV9 to TRBJ2-7; 7 bases line up with TRBD2. CDR1 is SGDLS, CDR2 YYNGEE, per germline. The V segment lost 3 bases and the J segment 7 bases; nucleotides outside the gene matches: 16. The CDR3 contains 16 residues.

This chain joins TRBV29-1 and TRBJ1-2, with TRBD1 identical over 8 bases. This CDR3 spans 13 amino acids. CDR1 is SQVTM and CDR2 is ANQGSEA in the germline V gene. The trim removed 5 bases at V and 3 bases at J, leaving 5 bases unmatched. CDR3: CSVRTGSDYGYTF. The CDR3 nucleotides are TGCAGCGTTCGGACAGGGTCCGACTATGGCTACACCTTC.

This clone appeared a few times. This chain links TRBV5-4 with TRBJ1-2, with D perhaps matching TRBD1 (5 bases). This CDR3 has 15 residues. Trimming stripped 4 bases from V and 4 bases from J, with 17 bases between. From germline, CDR1 is SGHNT and CDR2 YYREEE (reference sequence). This CDR3 is CASSQEEGALYGYTF. The CDR3 nucleotides are TGTGCCAGCAGCCAAGAGGAAGGGGCTCTCTATGGCTACACCTTC.

The chain recombines TRBV5-6 with TRBJ2-5, with 11 bases matching TRBD1. The germline V gene encodes CDR1 SGHDT and CDR2 YYEEEE. Unmatched junction bases numbered 4, after V lost 4 bases and J lost 5 bases. The length of the CDR3 is 14 residues. CDR3 sequence (DNA): TGTGCCAGCAGCATCGGACAGGGGGCCGAGACCCAGTACTTC. Translated, it gives CASSIGQGAETQYF.

This clone has more than one count but fewer than ten. The chain links TRBV4-1 to TRBJ2-3, with 8 bases fitting TRBD1. The CDR3 loop spans 15 amino acids. In germline, CDR1 is MGHRA, CDR2 YSYEKL. Losses at the gene ends were 3 bases for V and 5 bases for J; bases not matched to a gene: 7. The CDR3 DNA sequence: TGCGCCAGCAGCCAGGCCGGACAGGGAGTAGATACGCAGTATTTT. This encodes CASSQAGQGVDTQYF.

The sample holds one count of this clone. The V gene is TRBV9, the J gene TRBJ2-2; TRBD1 matches at 10 bases. V was pared by 1 base and J by 5 bases, with 5 bases of the junction left unmatched. The germline V gene encodes CDR1 SGDLS and CDR2 YYNGEE. The CDR3 is made up of 16 amino acids. The CDR3 region has the DNA TGTGCCAGCAGCGTAAGGACAGGGGGAATAACCGGGGAGCTGTTTTTT. Translating it yields CASSVRTGGITGELFF.

The chain is built from TRBV4-3 and TRBJ1-3; D is unresolved. CDR3 length equals 16 residues. CDR1 is LGHNA, CDR2 YSLEER, per germline. V was clipped by 0 bases and J by 0 bases, with 9 bases between them. The CDR3 nucleotides are TGCGCCAGCAGCCAAGAAAGTCGCGGCTCTGGAAACACCATATATTTT. It codes for CASSQESRGSGNTIYF.

The V gene is TRBV5-4, the J gene TRBJ1-1; 7 bases line up with TRBD1. The CDR3 sequence is 14 residues long. Germline values: CDR1 SGHNT, CDR2 YYREEE (reference sequence). Germline trimming cut 2 bases from V and 1 base from J; bases unmatched to any gene: 2. CDR3 amino acids: CASSFDRANTEAFF. The CDR3 DNA sequence: TGTGCCAGCAGCTTTGACAGGGCGAACACTGAAGCTTTCTTT.

The gene calls are TRBV13 and TRBJ2-1; possible D gene TRBD2, 6 bases. CDR3 length: 18 amino acids. With 4 bases removed from V and 9 bases from J, the gap between germline ends came to 28 bases. Germline CDR1 is PRHDT and CDR2 is FYEKMQ (reference sequence). The CDR3 DNA follows: TGTGCCAGCAGCTCCCTAGGCATCCAGCGGGTGCTTCACGGTGAGCAGTTCTTC. This translates into CASSSLGIQRVLHGEQFF.

This clone was seen more than once but under ten times. The chain has TRBV28 and TRBJ2-7, with 11 bases aligning to TRBD2. The length of the CDR3 is 19 residues. V gave up 2 bases and J gave up 4 bases; unmatched junction bases: 16. The V gene's germline CDR1 is MDHEN and CDR2 SYDVKM. The CDR3 is CASSLNDYGTSGSDYEQYF. DNA for the CDR3: TGTGCCAGCAGTTTAAACGATTATGGGACTAGCGGATCAGATTACGAGCAGTACTTC.

J is TRBJ1-1 and V is TRBV7-9; unclear D gene. V lost 8 bases, J lost 5 bases, and 9 bases lay in between. The germline V gene encodes CDR1 SEHNR and CDR2 FQNEAQ (reference sequence). This CDR3 is built from 11 residues. CDR3 sequence: CASARKTEAFF. As DNA, the CDR3 is TGTGCCAGCGCGAGGAAGACTGAAGCTTTCTTT. The full variable domain, with the rest looked up from reference TRBV7-9 and TRBJ1-1, is DTGVSQNPRHKITKRGQNVTFRCDPISEHNRLYWYRQTLGQGPEFLTYFQNEAQLEKSRLLSDRFSAERPKGSFSTLEIQRTEQGDSAMYLCASARKTEAFFGQGTRLTVV.

The chain links TRBV10-2 to TRBJ1-5; D is uncertain. From germline, CDR1 is WSHSY and CDR2 SAAADI. CDR3 size: 15 residues. Trimming shortened V by 1 base and J by 0 bases, and 7 bases separated the two germline ends. DNA for the CDR3: TGCGCCAGCAGTGAGTACGAAGGTAGCAATCAGCCCCAGCATTTT. This gives the protein CASSEYEGSNQPQHF.